The TCR beta chain under discussion was sequenced for a study of tumor and adjacent non-tumor tissue in lung cancer. A modified ARM-PCR protocol with three rounds of nested PCR amplified TCRbeta. Each CDR3 protein gets one entry after TCRdb re-called the multiplex PCR reads with MiXCR. The sample records some 80,000 distinct CDR3 sequences, 76% being singletons. The template was RNA from unsorted bulk tissue. More than 3 cm separated this lung sample from the edge of the tumor. Germline V gene data show CDR1 as SGHDT and CDR2 as YYEEEE. CDR3 size: 13 residues. Sequenced sample: distant non-tumor lung tissue. V and J are TRBV5-6 and TRBJ1-2, with D uncertain. The clonotype was recovered from a man between 65 and 80 years old with non-small cell lung cancer. This chain's CDR3 is CANSFGPARGYTF. CDR3 bases: TGTGCTAACAGCTTCGGGCCGGCGCGAGGCTACACCTTC.